Below are 7 T cell receptor beta chains sequenced from a single sample in a study of cytomegalovirus exposure and HLA in healthy donors. The PCR made use of 60 Vbeta and 13 Jbeta primers. TCRdb's copy holds only in-frame clones and misses some; the assay was immunoSEQ multiplex PCR. The sample includes about 140,000 clones, 60% to 85% of them seen just once. Sequencing input: PBMCs. The receptors come from a man between 18 and 29 years old in good health and CMV-seronegative.

The rearrangement joins TRBV6-5 to TRBJ1-2, with D unclear. CDR3 size: 10 residues. Trimming left V 10 bases short and J 2 bases short, with 5 bases between. Germline V CDR1 and CDR2: MNHEY, SVGAGI. The CDR3 region has the DNA TGTGCCACCCGGAACTATGGCTACACCTTC. Amino acids: CATRNYGYTF.

The V call is TRBV9, the J call TRBJ2-5; 8 bases are shared with TRBD1. The better agreement between TRBJ2-7 and the DNA end casts doubt on the J call. The CDR3 loop spans 13 amino acids. Germline V CDR1 and CDR2: SGDLS, YYNGEE. CDR3 nucleotide sequence: TGTGCCAGCAGCCGGACAGGGAGGTACGAGCAGTACTTC. Amino acids: CASSRTGRYEQYF.

V and J are TRBV4-3 and TRBJ1-2, with 7 positions matching TRBD1. With 2 bases clipped from V and 4 bases from J, the junction kept 4 bases outside the gene matches. From germline, CDR1 is LGHNA and CDR2 YSLEER. The CDR3 is 14 amino acids. In DNA, the CDR3 is TGCGCCAGCAGCCAAACAGGGGTTGGCTATGGCTACACCTTC. Its translation: CASSQTGVGYGYTF.

This chain uses TRBV18 with TRBJ1-1; 8 positions agree with TRBD1. This CDR3 is built from 13 residues. Germline CDR1 KGHSH, CDR2 LQKENI. The V gene end was trimmed by 4 bases and the J gene end by 6 bases; junction bases not matched to a gene: 4. The CDR3 DNA follows: TGTGCCAGCTCACAGGGGACAGGTGCTGAAGCTTTCTTT. It specifies CASSQGTGAEAFF.

The rearrangement joins TRBV9 to TRBJ2-3; 12 bases line up with TRBD2. The CDR3 is made up of 15 amino acids. Germline CDR1 is SGDLS and CDR2 is YYNGEE. V shed 8 bases and J 4 bases; nucleotides not matched to a gene: 8. Here the CDR3 DNA reads TGTGCCAGTCAACCTAGCGGGGGGGAATCAGATACGCAGTATTTT. Its protein product is CASQPSGGESDTQYF.

This clone was observed a few times. The chain couples TRBV5-1 to TRBJ2-3; D gene uncertain. This CDR3 region has 15 residues. Deletions cut 1 base from V and 0 bases from J, with 9 bases between. Germline values: CDR1 SGHRS, CDR2 YFSETQ. The CDR3 region is CASSLPVASTDTQYF. The DNA for the CDR3 is TGCGCCAGCAGCTTGCCCGTGGCCAGCACAGATACGCAGTATTTT.

This rearrangement joins TRBV9 to TRBJ2-7; D gene ambiguous. The CDR3 consists of 14 residues. Germline loops: CDR1 SGDLS, CDR2 YYNGEE. Between the trimmed V and J ends, which lost 4 bases and 2 bases, there was a span of 13 bases. The CDR3 reads CASSPESQAYEQYF. The CDR3 coding sequence is TGTGCCAGCAGCCCCGAGAGCCAGGCCTACGAGCAGTACTTC.